This TCR beta chain derives from a study of blood T cell repertoires in COVID-19. Turning to the study itself: The United States, Italy and Spain were the sources of the acute and convalescent COVID-19 samples. Sources were T cells, B-cell-depleted T cells, or PBMCs; the material itself was cDNA or gDNA.

This clone showed up just once. In the original analysis: Quantification of nucleated cells was approximated via reference gene primer amplification. The table came from immunoSEQ multiplex PCR; TCRdb's copy has only in-frame clones and leaves some out. That table supplies the V and J calls and clone size; D and trimming were determined from the DNA. In the table there are approximately 130,000 clones, 77% of which are singletons. The ends were cut back, 10 bases at V and 3 bases at J, with 15 bases in the middle. The length of the CDR3 is 14 residues. The V gene's germline CDR1 is MRHNA and CDR2 SNTAGT.

The chain is built from TRBV6-4 and TRBJ2-2; D is ambiguous. Sample: peripheral blood. This TCR came from an elderly man with acute or convalescent COVID-19. In DNA, the CDR3 is TGTGCCACCCGAAATACCCCGGACACCGGGGAGCTGTTTTTT. Translation gives CATRNTPDTGELFF.